This T cell receptor (beta chain) was documented in a study of blood T cell repertoires in COVID-19. In the study overall: Some COVID-19 samples were acute and others convalescent; all came from the United States, Italy and Spain. Sample material is recorded as cDNA or gDNA derived from T cells, B-cell-depleted T cells, or PBMCs.

Patients from Seattle were sampled longitudinally, starting during active infection. The germline gives CDR1 SGHRS, CDR2 YFSETQ. The CDR3 has 20 amino acids. With 4 bases clipped from V and 4 bases from J, the junction kept 15 bases outside the gene matches. Per the study methods: Reference gene primer amplification in the assay estimated nucleated cell counts. Here immunoSEQ multiplex PCR was the method, and the copy in TCRdb shows in-frame clones only, minus some. That table supplies the V and J calls and clone size; D and trimming were determined from the DNA. The table has 100,000 to 150,000 clones, around 90% seen once.

This TCR derives from a man in his fifties or sixties with COVID-19, enrolled during active disease. This sequence joins TRBV5-1 and TRBJ2-3; 16 bases map to TRBD2. The specimen was peripheral blood. The CDR3 loop is CASSHGTSGRASGGADTQYF. DNA for the CDR3: TGCGCCAGCAGCCACGGGACTAGCGGGAGGGCCTCGGGCGGGGCAGATACGCAGTATTTT.